The 14 T cell receptor beta chains presented below share a single source sample, sequenced in a study of STAT3 mutations in large granular lymphocyte leukemia. The antigens for these receptors are not known. This table comes from immunoSEQ multiplex PCR, and its TCRdb copy is limited to in-frame clones, with some not included. Seen here are some 30,000 clones, 70% to 80% observed once, and the top ten hold approximately 28%. Study findings and constraints: At least one immunodominant TCR beta clonotype appeared in every T-cell large granular lymphocyte leukemia patient.

The sequenced sample consisted of peripheral blood mononuclear cells. These TCRs come from a woman in her fifties or sixties with T-cell large granular lymphocyte leukemia. Some clones in this sample may be carry-over from other donors' samples.

In regard to this clone: At one of its ends the junction is not consistent with the germline gene, which may arise from a read error. The chain employs TRBV18 and TRBJ2-7; D is ambiguous. Germline V gene lookup returns CDR1 KGHSH and CDR2 LQKENI. This CDR3 comprises 12 residues. The CDR3, as DNA: TGTGCCAGCTCCCCCGCTTTGGGAACCCCATGCTTC. Its translation is CASSPALGTPCF.

The chain has TRBV18 and TRBJ2-1; D is unresolved. Germline V gene data show CDR1 as KGHSH and CDR2 as LQKENI. The CDR3 is 13 amino acids. V lost 6 bases and J lost 6, with 12 bases in between. This CDR3 is CASSRLESNEQFF. In DNA form, the CDR3 reads TGTGCCAGCTCTCGACTCGAAAGCAATGAGCAGTTCTTC.

This chain uses TRBV19 with TRBJ1-5; possibly TRBD1 for D (6 bases). Germline V gene lookup returns CDR1 LNHDA and CDR2 SQIVND (reference sequence). The CDR3 totals 13 residues. V dropped 2 bases and J dropped 8 bases, with 10 bases sitting between them. Written as DNA, the CDR3 is TGTGCCAGTAGTATACAACAGGGAAAGCCCCAGCATTTT. Its translation: CASSIQQGKPQHF.

This clone was detected once. The chain recombines TRBV7-2 with TRBJ2-3, with 13 bases that match TRBD2. The trim removed 5 bases at V and 5 bases at J, leaving 4 bases unmatched. Germline CDR1 reads SGHTA; CDR2 reads FQGNSA. The CDR3 runs to 15 residues. The CDR3 DNA reads TGTGCCAGCAGCCCTACTAGCGGGAGGGTAGATACGCAGTATTTT. Amino acid sequence: CASSPTSGRVDTQYF. Full variable domain (remainder filled in from reference TRBV7-2 and TRBJ2-3): GAGVSQSPSNKVTEKGKDVELRCDPISGHTALYWYRQSLGQGLEFLIYFQGNSAPDKSGLPSDRFSAERTGGSVSTLTIQRTQQEDSAVYLCASSPTSGRVDTQYFGPGTRLTVL.

V is TRBV5-8 and J is TRBJ2-2; the match to TRBD2 covers 10 bases. Germline V CDR1 and CDR2: SGHTS, YDEGEE. This CDR3 comprises 16 residues. J was trimmed by 1 base and V by 4 bases; bases with no gene match: 4. The CDR3 coding sequence is TGTGCCAGCAGCCCGGGACTAGCGATGAACACCGGGGAGCTGTTTTTT. Its protein product is CASSPGLAMNTGELFF.

The rearrangement links TRBV28 to TRBJ2-3; D ambiguous. The CDR3 spans 15 residues. Trimming cost V 3 bases and J 6 bases, with 16 bases left between them. CDR1 and CDR2 (germline): MDHEN, SYDVKM. The CDR3 DNA reads as TGTGCCAGCAGTTTGAGAGGATCTGATCGGGATACGCAGTATTTT. Amino acids: CASSLRGSDRDTQYF.

V gene TRBV6-5 combines with J gene TRBJ1-2, with D maybe TRBD1 (6 bases). The CDR3 runs 16 residues. Germline values: CDR1 MNHEY, CDR2 SVGAGI. V dropped 4 bases and J dropped 0 bases, with 15 bases sitting between them. In DNA, the CDR3 is TGTGCCAGCAGTTCCCCTCCCGGGGGCACTAACTATGGCTACACCTTC. This encodes CASSSPPGGTNYGYTF.

J is TRBJ1-1 and V is TRBV18; 7 bases are a match to TRBD1. Germline CDR1 is KGHSH and CDR2 is LQKENI. The CDR3 consists of 17 residues. With 3 bases clipped from V and 0 bases from J, the junction kept 10 bases outside the gene matches. CDR3 DNA: TGTGCCAGCTCACCCCCCGACAGGGCTCGTATGAACACTGAAGCTTTCTTT. Its protein is CASSPPDRARMNTEAFF.

The genes are TRBV5-1 and TRBJ2-2, with 8 bases identical to TRBD1. CDR3 length: 15 residues. Unmatched junction bases numbered 5, after V lost 4 bases and J lost 3 bases. Per germline, CDR1 SGHRS and CDR2 YFSETQ. This CDR3 reads CASSPQGADTGELFF. As DNA, the CDR3 is TGCGCCAGCAGCCCCCAGGGGGCCGACACCGGGGAGCTGTTTTTT.

This rearrangement joins TRBV6-6 to TRBJ2-1, with D possibly being TRBD2 (6 bases). Per the germline V gene, CDR1 is MNHNY and CDR2 is SVGAGI (reference sequence). This CDR3 comprises 14 residues. Trimming left V 3 bases short and J 7 bases short, with 13 bases between. This CDR3 is CASSYSGTGNEQFF. CDR3 nucleotides: TGTGCCAGCAGTTATTCCGGGACTGGGAATGAGCAGTTCTTC.

The rearrangement joins TRBV5-1 to TRBJ2-2; weak D call: TRBD1 (6 bases). The CDR3 runs to 15 residues. Trimming cost V 4 bases and J 3 bases, with 13 bases left between them. Germline V gives CDR1 SGHRS, CDR2 YFSETQ. CDR3 nucleotide sequence: TGCGCCAGCAGCCGGACAGAGATTCACACCGGGGAGCTGTTTTTT. This encodes CASSRTEIHTGELFF.

This chain connects TRBV29-1 to TRBJ2-1; TRBD2 aligns across 7 bases. Germline trimming cut 7 bases from V and 0 bases from J; bases unmatched to any gene: 3. In germline, CDR1 is SQVTM, CDR2 ANQGSEA. The CDR3 has 13 amino acids. CDR3 in amino acids: CSATSVSYNEQFF. CDR3 DNA: TGCAGCGCAACTAGCGTCTCCTACAATGAGCAGTTCTTC.

The chain carries TRBV9 and TRBJ2-3; D ambiguous. CDR1 SGDLS and CDR2 YYNGEE come from the germline V gene. V was trimmed by 2 bases and J by 1 base, leaving 8 bases between them. The CDR3 covers 14 residues. In DNA form, the CDR3 reads TGTGCCAGCAGCGTTTCAGGCCGCACAGATACGCAGTATTTT. Amino acids: CASSVSGRTDTQYF.

V is TRBV4-3 and J is TRBJ1-4; no firm D call. Germline CDR1 is LGHNA and CDR2 is YSLEER. The CDR3 is 13 residues long. The V end lost 0 bases, the J end lost 10 bases, and 9 bases lay between the germline ends. The CDR3 sequence: CASSQELGLKLFF. The DNA for the CDR3 is TGCGCCAGCAGCCAAGAACTAGGCTTAAAACTGTTTTTT.